Given below is one T cell receptor (beta chain) in context. Its antigen is undetermined. Method: immunoSEQ multiplex PCR; TCRdb's copy keeps in-frame clones and lacks some. The sample has tens of thousands of clones; roughly nine tenths are singletons. These data belong to a study of OX40 agonist ivuxolimab in advanced cancers. Study details: Melanoma, hepatocellular carcinoma, head and neck or renal cell cancer occurred in dose-escalation patients. Enrollees could have had prior anti-PD-1, anti-PD-L1 or anti-CTLA-4 therapy, which about 42% had received.

V lost 6 bases to trimming and J lost 1 base, with 15 bases between them. Germline CDR1 reads MNHEY; CDR2 reads SMNVEV (reference sequence). CDR3 length equals 15 residues. Notes on the study in general: More expanded clones were found, on average, in CD8+ than in CD4+ T cells. Among expanded peripheral T cells, antigen specificity went undetermined.

The gene calls are TRBV27 and TRBJ1-1; D is uncertain. This receptor was obtained from an adult with an advanced solid tumor such as melanoma, head and neck, liver or kidney cancer. Here the sequenced sample was CD4+ or CD8+ T cells sorted from blood, taken in a trial of the OX40 agonist ivuxolimab. This chain's CDR3 is CASSPGTSANTEAFF. The DNA of the CDR3 is TGTGCCAGCAGCCCGGGTACTTCGGCGAACACTGAAGCTTTCTTT.